The entry below gives a single TCR beta chain sequence along with its context. Germline-derived CDR1 and CDR2 are LNHDA and SQIVND (reference sequence). This CDR3 comprises 14 residues. Trimming pared 5 bases from V and 2 bases from J, leaving 13 bases between. The data were obtained in a study of radiation and T cells in renal cell carcinoma. The data were produced by immunoSEQ multiplex PCR, yet TCRdb's version contains in-frame clones alone and is incomplete. The table shows about 77,000 clones, with around four fifths occurring only once. Time point of the sample: blood 4 weeks post-SBRT, at nephrectomy. Sample treatment: 15 Gy SBRT to primary tumor, nephrectomy 4 weeks later.

This chain joins TRBV19 and TRBJ2-7; D tentatively reads TRBD1 or TRBD2 (5 bases each). This specimen consisted of blood, obtained from a patient whose treatment included radiotherapy and nephrectomy. This clonotype was obtained from an older woman with renal cell carcinoma. The CDR3 sequence: CASSRDHRPYEQYF. The CDR3 nucleotides read TGTGCCAGTAGTCGGGACCATCGACCCTACGAGCAGTACTTC.